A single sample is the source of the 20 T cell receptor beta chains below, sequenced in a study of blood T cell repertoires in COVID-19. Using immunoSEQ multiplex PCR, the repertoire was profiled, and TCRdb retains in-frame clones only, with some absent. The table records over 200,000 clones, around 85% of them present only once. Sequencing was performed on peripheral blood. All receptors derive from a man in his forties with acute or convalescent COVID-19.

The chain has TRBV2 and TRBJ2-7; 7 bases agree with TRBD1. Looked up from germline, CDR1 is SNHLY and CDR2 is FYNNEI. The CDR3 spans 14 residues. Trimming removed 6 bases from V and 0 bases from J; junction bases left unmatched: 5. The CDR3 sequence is CASRVTGSSYEQYF. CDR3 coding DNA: TGTGCCAGCAGGGTGACAGGGAGCTCCTACGAGCAGTACTTC.

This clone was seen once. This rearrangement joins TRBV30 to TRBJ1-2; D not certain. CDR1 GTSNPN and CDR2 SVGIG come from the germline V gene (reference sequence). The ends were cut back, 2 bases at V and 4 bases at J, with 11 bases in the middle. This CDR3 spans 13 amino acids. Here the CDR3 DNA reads TGTGCCTGGAGTCCCAGCCGGGGCTATGGCTACACCTTC. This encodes CAWSPSRGYGYTF.

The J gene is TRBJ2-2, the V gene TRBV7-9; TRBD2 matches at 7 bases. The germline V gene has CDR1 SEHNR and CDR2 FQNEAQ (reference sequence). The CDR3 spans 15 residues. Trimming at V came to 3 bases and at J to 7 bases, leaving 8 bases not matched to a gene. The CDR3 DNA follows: TGTGCCAGCAGCTTCTCAAGCGGGGTGGACGGGGAGCTGTTTTTT. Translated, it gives CASSFSSGVDGELFF.

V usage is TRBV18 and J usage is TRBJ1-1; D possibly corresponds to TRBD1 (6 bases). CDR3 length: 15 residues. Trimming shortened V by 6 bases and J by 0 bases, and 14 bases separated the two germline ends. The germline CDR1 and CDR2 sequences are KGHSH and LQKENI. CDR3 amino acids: CASSPRGAVNTEAFF. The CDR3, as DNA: TGTGCCAGCTCCCCCCGGGGGGCAGTGAACACTGAAGCTTTCTTT. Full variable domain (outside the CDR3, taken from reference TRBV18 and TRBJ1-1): NAGVMQNPRHLVRRRGQEARLRCSPMKGHSHVYWYRQLPEEGLKFMVYLQKENIIDESGMPKERFSAEFPKEGPSILRIQQVVRGDSAAYFCASSPRGAVNTEAFFGQGTRLTVV.

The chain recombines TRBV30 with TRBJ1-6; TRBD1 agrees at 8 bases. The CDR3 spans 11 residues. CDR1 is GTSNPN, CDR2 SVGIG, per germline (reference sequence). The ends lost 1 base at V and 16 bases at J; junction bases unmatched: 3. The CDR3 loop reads CAWSGTGFLHF. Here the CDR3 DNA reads TGTGCCTGGAGTGGGACAGGGTTTCTCCACTTT.

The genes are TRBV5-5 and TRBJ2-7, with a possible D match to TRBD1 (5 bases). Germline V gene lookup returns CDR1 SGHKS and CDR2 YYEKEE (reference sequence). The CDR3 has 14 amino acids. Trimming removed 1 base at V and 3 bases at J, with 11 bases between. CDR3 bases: TGTGCCAGCAGCTTGAATAGTAGGGGCTACGAGCAGTACTTC. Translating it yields CASSLNSRGYEQYF.

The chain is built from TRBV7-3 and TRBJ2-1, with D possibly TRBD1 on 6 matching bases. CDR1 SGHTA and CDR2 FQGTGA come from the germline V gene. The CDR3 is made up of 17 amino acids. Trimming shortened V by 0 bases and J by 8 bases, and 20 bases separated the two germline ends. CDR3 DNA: TGTGCCAGCAGCTTAACCGGGCTAGGGGGTGGTAGGGATGAGCAGTTCTTC. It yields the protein CASSLTGLGGGRDEQFF.

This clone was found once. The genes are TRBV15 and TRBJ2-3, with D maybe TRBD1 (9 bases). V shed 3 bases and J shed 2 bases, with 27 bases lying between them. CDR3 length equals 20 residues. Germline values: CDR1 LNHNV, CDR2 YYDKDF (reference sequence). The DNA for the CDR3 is TGTGCCACCAGCAGCCGGGACAGGGTAGCGCTAGCGGGTTTCACAGATACGCAGTATTTT. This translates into CATSSRDRVALAGFTDTQYF. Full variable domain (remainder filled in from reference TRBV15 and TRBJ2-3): DAMVIQNPRYQVTQFGKPVTLSCSQTLNHNVMYWYQQKSSQAPKLLFHYYDKDFNNEADTPDNFQSRRPNTSFCFLDIRSPGLGDTAMYLCATSSRDRVALAGFTDTQYFGPGTRLTVL.

DNA of the CDR3: TGCGCCAGCAGCTCGGCACCGGGGACTGGAAACACCATATATTTT. It is translated as CASSSAPGTGNTIYF. This chain uses TRBV5-1 with TRBJ1-3, with no clear D. The V gene lost 3 bases and the J gene lost 2 bases, with 12 bases spanning the gap. Germline CDR1 and CDR2: SGHRS and YFSETQ. The CDR3 is 15 amino acids.

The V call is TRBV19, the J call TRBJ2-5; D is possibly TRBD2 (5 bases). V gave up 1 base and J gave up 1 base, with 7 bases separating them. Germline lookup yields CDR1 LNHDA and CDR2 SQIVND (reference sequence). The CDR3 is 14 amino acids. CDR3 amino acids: CASSIGGFQETQYF. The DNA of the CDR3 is TGTGCCAGTAGTATAGGCGGGTTCCAAGAGACCCAGTACTTC.

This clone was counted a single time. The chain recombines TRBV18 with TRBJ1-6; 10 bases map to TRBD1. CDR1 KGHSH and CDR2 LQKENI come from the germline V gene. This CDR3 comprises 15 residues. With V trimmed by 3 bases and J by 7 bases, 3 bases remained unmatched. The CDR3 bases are TGTGCCAGCTCACCCGGGACAGGGGACAATTCACCCCTCCACTTT. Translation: CASSPGTGDNSPLHF.

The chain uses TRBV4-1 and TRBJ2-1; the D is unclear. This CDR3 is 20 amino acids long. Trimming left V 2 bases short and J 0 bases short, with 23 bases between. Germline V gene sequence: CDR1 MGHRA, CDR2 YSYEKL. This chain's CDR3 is CASSQTYLGRRPSSYNEQFF. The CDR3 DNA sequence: TGCGCCAGCAGCCAAACGTACCTCGGTCGGCGACCTAGCTCCTACAATGAGCAGTTCTTC.

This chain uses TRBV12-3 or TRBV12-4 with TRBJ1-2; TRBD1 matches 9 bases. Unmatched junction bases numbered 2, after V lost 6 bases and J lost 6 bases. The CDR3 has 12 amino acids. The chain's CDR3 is CASSGTGNGYTF. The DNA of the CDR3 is TGTGCCAGCAGCGGGACAGGGAATGGCTACACCTTC.

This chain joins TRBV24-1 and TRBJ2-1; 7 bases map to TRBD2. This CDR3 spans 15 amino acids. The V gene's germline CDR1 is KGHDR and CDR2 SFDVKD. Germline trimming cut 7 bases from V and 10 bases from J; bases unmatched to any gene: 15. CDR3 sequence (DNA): TGTGCCACCAGCCCGGGACTACCGAAAGGGTACGAGCAGTTCTTC. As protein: CATSPGLPKGYEQFF.

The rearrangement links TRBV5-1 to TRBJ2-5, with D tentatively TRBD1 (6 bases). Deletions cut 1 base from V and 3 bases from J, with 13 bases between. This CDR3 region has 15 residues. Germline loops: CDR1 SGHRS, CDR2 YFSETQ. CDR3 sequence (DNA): TGCGCCAGCAGCTTGTTTGGGGGCTTCAAAGAGACCCAGTACTTC. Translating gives CASSLFGGFKETQYF. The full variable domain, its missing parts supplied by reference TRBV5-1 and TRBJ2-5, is KAGVTQTPRYLIKTRGQQVTLSCSPISGHRSVSWYQQTPGQGLQFLFEYFSETQRNKGNFPGRFSGRQFSNSRSEMNVSTLELGDSALYLCASSLFGGFKETQYFGPGTRLLVL.

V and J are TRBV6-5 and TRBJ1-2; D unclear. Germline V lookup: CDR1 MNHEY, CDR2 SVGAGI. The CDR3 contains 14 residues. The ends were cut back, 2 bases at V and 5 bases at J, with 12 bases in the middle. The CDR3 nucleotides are TGTGCCAGCAGTTACGACTATCCGGGATATGGCTACACCTTC. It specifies CASSYDYPGYGYTF.

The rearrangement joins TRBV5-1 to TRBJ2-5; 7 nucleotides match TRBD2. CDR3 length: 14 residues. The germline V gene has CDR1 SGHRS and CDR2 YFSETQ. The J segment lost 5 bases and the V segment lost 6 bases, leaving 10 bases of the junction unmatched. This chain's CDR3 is CASTPMGGVETQYF. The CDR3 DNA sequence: TGCGCCAGCACCCCCATGGGGGGGGTCGAGACCCAGTACTTC. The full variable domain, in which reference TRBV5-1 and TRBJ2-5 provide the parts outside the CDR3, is KAGVTQTPRYLIKTRGQQVTLSCSPISGHRSVSWYQQTPGQGLQFLFEYFSETQRNKGNFPGRFSGRQFSNSRSEMNVSTLELGDSALYLCASTPMGGVETQYFGPGTRLLVL.

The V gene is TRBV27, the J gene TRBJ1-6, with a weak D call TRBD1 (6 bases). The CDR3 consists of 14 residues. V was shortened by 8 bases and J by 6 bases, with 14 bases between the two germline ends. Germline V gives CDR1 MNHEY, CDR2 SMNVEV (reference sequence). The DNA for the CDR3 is TGTGCCAGCTCTAGGACAGAACCTAATTCACCCCTCCACTTT. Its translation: CASSRTEPNSPLHF.

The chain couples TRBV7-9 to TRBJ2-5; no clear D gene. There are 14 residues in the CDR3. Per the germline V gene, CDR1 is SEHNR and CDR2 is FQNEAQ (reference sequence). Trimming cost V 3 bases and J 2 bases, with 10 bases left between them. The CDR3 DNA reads TGTGCCAGCAGCTTTATCTCGCGGCAAGAGACCCAGTACTTC. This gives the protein CASSFISRQETQYF. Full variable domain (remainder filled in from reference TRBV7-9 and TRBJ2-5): DTGVSQNPRHKITKRGQNVTFRCDPISEHNRLYWYRQTLGQGPEFLTYFQNEAQLEKSRLLSDRFSAERPKGSFSTLEIQRTEQGDSAMYLCASSFISRQETQYFGPGTRLLVL.

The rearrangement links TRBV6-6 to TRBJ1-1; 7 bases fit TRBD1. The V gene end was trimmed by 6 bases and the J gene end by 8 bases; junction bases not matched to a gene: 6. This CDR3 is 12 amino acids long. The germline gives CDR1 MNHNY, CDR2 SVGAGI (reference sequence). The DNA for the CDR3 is TGTGCCAGCAGCTCGGGAGGGGGCGAAGCTTTCTTT. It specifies CASSSGGGEAFF.